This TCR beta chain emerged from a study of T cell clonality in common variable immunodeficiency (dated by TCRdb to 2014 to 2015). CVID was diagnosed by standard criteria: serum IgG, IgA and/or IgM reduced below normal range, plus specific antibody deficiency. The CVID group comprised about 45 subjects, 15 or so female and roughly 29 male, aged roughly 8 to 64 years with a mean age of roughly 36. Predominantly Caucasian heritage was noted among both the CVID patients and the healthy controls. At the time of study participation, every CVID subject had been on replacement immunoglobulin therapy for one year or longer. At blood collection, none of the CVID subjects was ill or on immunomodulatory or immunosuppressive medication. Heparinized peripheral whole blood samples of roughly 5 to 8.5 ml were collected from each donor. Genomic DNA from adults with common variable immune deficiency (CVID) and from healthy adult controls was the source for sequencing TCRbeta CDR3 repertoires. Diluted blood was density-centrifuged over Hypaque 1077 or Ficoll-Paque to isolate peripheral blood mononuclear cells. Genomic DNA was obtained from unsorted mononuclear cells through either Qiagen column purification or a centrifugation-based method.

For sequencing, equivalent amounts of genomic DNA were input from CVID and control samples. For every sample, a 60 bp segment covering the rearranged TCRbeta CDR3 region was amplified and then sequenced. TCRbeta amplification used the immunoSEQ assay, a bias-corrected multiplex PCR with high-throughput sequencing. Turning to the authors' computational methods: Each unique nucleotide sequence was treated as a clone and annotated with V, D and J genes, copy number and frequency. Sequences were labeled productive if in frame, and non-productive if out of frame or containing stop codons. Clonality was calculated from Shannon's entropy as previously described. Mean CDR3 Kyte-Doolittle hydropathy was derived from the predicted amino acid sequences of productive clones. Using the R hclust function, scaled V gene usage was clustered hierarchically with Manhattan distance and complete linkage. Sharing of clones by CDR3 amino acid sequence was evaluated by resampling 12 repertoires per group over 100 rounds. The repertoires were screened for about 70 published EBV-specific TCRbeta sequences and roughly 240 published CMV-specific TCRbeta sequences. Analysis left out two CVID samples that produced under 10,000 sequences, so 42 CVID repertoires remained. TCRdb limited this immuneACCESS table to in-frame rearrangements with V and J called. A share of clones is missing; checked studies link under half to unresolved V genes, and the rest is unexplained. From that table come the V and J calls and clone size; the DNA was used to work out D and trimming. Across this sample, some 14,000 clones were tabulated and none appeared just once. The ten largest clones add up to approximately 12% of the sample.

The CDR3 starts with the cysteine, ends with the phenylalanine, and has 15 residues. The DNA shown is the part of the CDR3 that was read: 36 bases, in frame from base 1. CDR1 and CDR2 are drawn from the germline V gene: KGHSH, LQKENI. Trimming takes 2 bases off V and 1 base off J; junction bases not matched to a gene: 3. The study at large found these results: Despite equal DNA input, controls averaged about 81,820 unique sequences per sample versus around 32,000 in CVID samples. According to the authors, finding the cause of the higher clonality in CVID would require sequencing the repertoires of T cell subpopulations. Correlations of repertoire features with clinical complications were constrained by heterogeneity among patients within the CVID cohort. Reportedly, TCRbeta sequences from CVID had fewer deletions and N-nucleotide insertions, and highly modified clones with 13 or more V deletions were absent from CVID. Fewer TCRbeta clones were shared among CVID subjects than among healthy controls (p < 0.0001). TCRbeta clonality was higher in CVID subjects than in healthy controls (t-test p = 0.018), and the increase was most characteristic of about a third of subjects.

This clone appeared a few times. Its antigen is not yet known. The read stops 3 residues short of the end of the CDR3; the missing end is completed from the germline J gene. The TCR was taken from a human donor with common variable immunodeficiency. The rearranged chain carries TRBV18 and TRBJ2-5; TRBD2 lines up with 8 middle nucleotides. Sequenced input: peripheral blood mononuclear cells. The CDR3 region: CASSPALAAQETQYF. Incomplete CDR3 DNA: TGTGCCAGCTCACCAGCACTAGCGGCCCAAGAGACC.